Listed below are T cell receptor beta chains from one sample, sequenced in a study of shared clonotypes between healthy human individuals. Measured with immunoSEQ multiplex PCR; TCRdb has only the in-frame clones, and not every one. The sample lists some 1 million clones, about three quarters seen once, with 1.4% in the top ten. Sequenced input: memory CD4+ T cells sorted from blood. The receptors come from a man between 18 and 35 years old in good health. Both conserved end residues are part of each CDR3. D genes are given only for firm matches. Clone size appears in some rows only: once, few, many, or a class for an expanded clone.

V gene	D gene	J gene	clone size	CDR3 DNA	CDR3 protein
TRBV20-1	NA	TRBJ2-1	NA	TGCACCTACCGAAGATCGGATGAGCAGTTCTTC	CTYRRSDEQFF
TRBV5-6	NA	TRBJ1-1	NA	TGTGCCAGCTATATCGTGAGTGGAGACGGCACTGAAGCTTTCTTT	CASYIVSGDGTEAFF
TRBV30	NA	TRBJ1-3	NA	TGTGCCTGGTCATCTGGAAACACCATATATTTT	CAWSSGNTIYF
TRBV2	NA	TRBJ2-7	many	TGTGCCAGCAGTGTGACAGCCCACGAGCAGTACTTC	CASSVTAHEQYF
TRBV27	NA	TRBJ2-2	NA	TGTGCCAGCAGAACATCCAGGGTGCCCGGGGAGCTGTTTTTT	CASRTSRVPGELFF
TRBV6-1	NA	TRBJ2-3	NA	TGTGCCAGCAGCCAAACGGGGTCTTGGGGCGATACGCAGTATTTT	CASSQTGSWGDTQYF
TRBV10-3	NA	TRBJ2-1	NA	TGTGCCATCACCTCGACGGAGTGGAGAGATGAGCAGTTCTTC	CAITSTEWRDEQFF
TRBV15	TRBD1	TRBJ2-7	NA	TGTGCCACCAGCAGAGTGGGACAGACCTACGAGCAGTACTTC	CATSRVGQTYEQYF
TRBV19	NA	TRBJ1-5	NA	TGTGCCAGTGCAGAGGGGAATAGCAATCAGCCCCAGCATTTT	CASAEGNSNQPQHF
TRBV5-5	NA	TRBJ1-2	few	TGTGCCAGCAGCTTGGCGACGGGCTATGGCTACACCTTC	CASSLATGYGYTF
TRBV9	TRBD2	TRBJ2-7	NA	TGTGCCAGCAGCCCTCTGGGGCTAGCGGACTACGAGCAGTACTTC	CASSPLGLADYEQYF
TRBV7-2	NA	TRBJ2-2	NA	TGTGCCAGCAGAACTCCCAGGGGCGAGAACACCGGGGAGCTGTTTTTT	CASRTPRGENTGELFF
TRBV28	TRBD2	TRBJ2-1	NA	TGTGCCAGCAGTCCTCCGGGGGGTCGCTACAATGAGCAGTTCTTC	CASSPPGGRYNEQFF
TRBV28	NA	TRBJ2-7	NA	TGTGCCACCCGACAGAGGTTTAACTACGAGCAGTACTTC	CATRQRFNYEQYF
TRBV15	TRBD2	TRBJ2-1	NA	TGTGCCACCAGCCCCCAACTTAGCGGGAACAATGAGCAGTTCTTC	CATSPQLSGNNEQFF
TRBV6-5	NA	TRBJ2-7	once	TGTGCCAGCAGTTACGACGGACAGCCCTCCTACGAGCAGTACTTC	CASSYDGQPSYEQYF
TRBV2	NA	TRBJ2-7	NA	TGTGCCACCGGGACGTTGTCCTACGAGCAGTACTTC	CATGTLSYEQYF
TRBV28	TRBD2	TRBJ2-7	NA	TGTGCCAGCAGTTTAAAGTGGACTAGCGACGAGCAGTACTTC	CASSLKWTSDEQYF
TRBV7-2	NA	TRBJ1-1	NA	TGTGCCAGCAGCTTTGGTCTAAGAGGGGTTGAAGCTTTCTTT	CASSFGLRGVEAFF
TRBV7-9	NA	TRBJ1-6	NA	TGTGCCAGCAGCCTGGGAACACAGGGTTCACCCCTCCACTTT	CASSLGTQGSPLHF
TRBV18	NA	TRBJ2-5	NA	TGTGCCAGCTCACGCTCCCGACAAGAGACCCAGTACTTC	CASSRSRQETQYF
TRBV6-6	NA	TRBJ2-3	NA	TGTGCCAGCAGTTCTCGTATGGGGACAGATACGCAGTATTTT	CASSSRMGTDTQYF
TRBV30	TRBD1	TRBJ1-6	NA	TGTGCCTGGACCCAGGGGACAGGGACATCACCCCTCCACTTT	CAWTQGTGTSPLHF
TRBV4-1	TRBD2	TRBJ2-3	NA	TGCGCCAGCAGCCAGTCCGGGACTAGCGGGTGGGAGGATACGCAGTATTTT	CASSQSGTSGWEDTQYF
TRBV9	TRBD1	TRBJ1-5	NA	TGTGCCAGCAGCGTAGGTGTAAGATCAGGCTACGAAGACAGGGGAAATCAGCCCCAGCATTTT	CASSVGVRSGYEDRGNQPQHF
TRBV29-1	NA	TRBJ1-1	few	TGCAGCGTTTCAGGGGTACTGAACACTGAAGCTTTCTTT	CSVSGVLNTEAFF
TRBV7-2	TRBD1	TRBJ1-4	NA	TGTGCCAGCAGCCGGGACAGGCCCAAATCGGGTGAAAAACTGTTTTTT	CASSRDRPKSGEKLFF
TRBV20-1	NA	TRBJ1-1	NA	TGCAGTGCTAGAGTTTATGAAGCTTTCTTT	CSARVYEAFF
TRBV27	TRBD2	TRBJ2-7	NA	TGTGCTAGCGGGAGATTCAACGAGCAGTACTTC	CASGRFNEQYF
TRBV30	NA	TRBJ1-5	few	TGTGCCTGGAGTCCCGGGGACCTCAATCAGCCCCAGCATTTT	CAWSPGDLNQPQHF
TRBV7-3	TRBD2	TRBJ2-6	NA	TGTGCCAGCAGCCCCATGGGAGGGGCTGGGGCCAACGTCCTGACTTTC	CASSPMGGAGANVLTF
TRBV5-6	NA	TRBJ1-4	few	TGTGCCAGCAGCTTGGGAGGAGGAGGTCCTAATGAAAAACTGTTTTTT	CASSLGGGGPNEKLFF
TRBV5-1	TRBD1	TRBJ2-5	NA	TGCGCCAGCAGCTTCCGGGACAGGTCAGAGACCCAGTACTTC	CASSFRDRSETQYF
TRBV28	NA	TRBJ2-5	few	TGTGCCAGCAGCACGGCAGGGGTCAAAGAGACCCAGTACTTC	CASSTAGVKETQYF
TRBV29-1	NA	TRBJ2-4	NA	TGCAGCGTTGTAGACCCCGAAAAAAACATTCAGTACTTC	CSVVDPEKNIQYF